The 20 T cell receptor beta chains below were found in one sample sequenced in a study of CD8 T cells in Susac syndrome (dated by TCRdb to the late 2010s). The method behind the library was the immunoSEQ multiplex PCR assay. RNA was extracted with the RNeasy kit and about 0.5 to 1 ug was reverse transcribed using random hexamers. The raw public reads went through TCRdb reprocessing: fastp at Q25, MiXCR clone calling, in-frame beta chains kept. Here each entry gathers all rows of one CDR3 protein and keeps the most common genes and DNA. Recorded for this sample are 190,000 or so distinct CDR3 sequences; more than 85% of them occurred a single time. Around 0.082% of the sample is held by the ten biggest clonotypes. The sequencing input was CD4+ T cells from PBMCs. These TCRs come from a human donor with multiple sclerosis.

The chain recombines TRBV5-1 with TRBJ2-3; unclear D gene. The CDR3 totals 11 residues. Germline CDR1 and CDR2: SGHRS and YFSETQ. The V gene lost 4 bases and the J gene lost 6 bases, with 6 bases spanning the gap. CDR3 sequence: CASSPDDTQYF. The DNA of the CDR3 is TGCGCCAGCAGCCCGGATGATACGCAGTATTTT.

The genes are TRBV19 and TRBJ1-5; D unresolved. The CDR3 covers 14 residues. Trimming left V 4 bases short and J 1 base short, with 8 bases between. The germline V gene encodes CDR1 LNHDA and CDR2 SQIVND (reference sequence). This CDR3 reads CASSRSRSNQPQHF. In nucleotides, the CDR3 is TGTGCCAGTAGTAGATCGAGGAGCAATCAGCCCCAGCATTTT.

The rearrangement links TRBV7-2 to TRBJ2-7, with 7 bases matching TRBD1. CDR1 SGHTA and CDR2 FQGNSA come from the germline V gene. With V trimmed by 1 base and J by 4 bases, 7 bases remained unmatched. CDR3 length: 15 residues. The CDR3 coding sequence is TGTGCCAGCAGCTTAGTTTGGGACAGAACATACGAGCAGTACTTC. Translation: CASSLVWDRTYEQYF.

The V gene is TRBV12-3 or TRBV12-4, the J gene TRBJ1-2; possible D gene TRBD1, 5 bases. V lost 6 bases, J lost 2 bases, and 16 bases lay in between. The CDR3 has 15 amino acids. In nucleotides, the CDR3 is TGTGCCAGCAGCGGACGGGACCGAGGAAACTATGGCTACACCTTC. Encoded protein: CASSGRDRGNYGYTF.

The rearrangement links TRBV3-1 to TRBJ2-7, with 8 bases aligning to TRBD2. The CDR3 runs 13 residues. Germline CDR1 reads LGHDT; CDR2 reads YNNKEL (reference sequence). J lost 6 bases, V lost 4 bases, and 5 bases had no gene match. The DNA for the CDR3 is TGTGCCAGCAGCCTCTCCGGGGGGGGCGAGCAGTACTTC. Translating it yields CASSLSGGGEQYF.

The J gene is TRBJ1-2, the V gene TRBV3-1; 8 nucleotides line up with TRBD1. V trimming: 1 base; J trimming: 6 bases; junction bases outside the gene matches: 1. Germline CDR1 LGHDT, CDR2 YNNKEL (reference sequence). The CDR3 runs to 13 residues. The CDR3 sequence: CASSQGQGNGYTF. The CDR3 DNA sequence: TGTGCCAGCAGCCAAGGACAGGGGAATGGCTACACCTTC.

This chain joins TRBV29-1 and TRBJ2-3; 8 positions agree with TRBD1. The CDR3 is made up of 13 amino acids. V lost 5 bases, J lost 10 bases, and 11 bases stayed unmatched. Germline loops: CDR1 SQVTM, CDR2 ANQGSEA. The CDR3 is CSVQTGTGGAQYF. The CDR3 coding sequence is TGCAGCGTTCAGACCGGGACAGGAGGGGCGCAGTATTTT.

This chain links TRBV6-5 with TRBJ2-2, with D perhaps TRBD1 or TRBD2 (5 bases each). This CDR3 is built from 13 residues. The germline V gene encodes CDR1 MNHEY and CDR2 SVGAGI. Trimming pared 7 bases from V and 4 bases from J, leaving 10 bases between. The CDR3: CASIEGITGELFF. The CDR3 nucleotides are TGTGCCAGCATCGAGGGGATCACCGGGGAGCTGTTTTTT.

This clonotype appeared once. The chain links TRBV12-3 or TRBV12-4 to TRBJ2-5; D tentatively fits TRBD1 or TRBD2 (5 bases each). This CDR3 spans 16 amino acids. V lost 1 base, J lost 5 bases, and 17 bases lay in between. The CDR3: CASSLGGRIPSETQYF. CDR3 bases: TGTGCCAGCAGTTTAGGGGGACGGATCCCTTCGGAGACCCAGTACTTC.

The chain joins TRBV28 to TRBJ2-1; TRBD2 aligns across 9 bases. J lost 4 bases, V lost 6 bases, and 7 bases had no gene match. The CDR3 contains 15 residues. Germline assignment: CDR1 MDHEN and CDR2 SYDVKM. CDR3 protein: CASRPGTSRYNEQFF. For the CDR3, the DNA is TGTGCCAGCAGGCCCGGGACTAGCCGATACAATGAGCAGTTCTTC.

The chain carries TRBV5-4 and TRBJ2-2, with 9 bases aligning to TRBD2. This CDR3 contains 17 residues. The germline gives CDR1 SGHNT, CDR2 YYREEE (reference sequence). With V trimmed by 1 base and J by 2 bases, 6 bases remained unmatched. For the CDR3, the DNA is TGTGCCAGCAGCTTGCGGATAGCGGGGGTTAACACCGGGGAGCTGTTTTTT. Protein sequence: CASSLRIAGVNTGELFF.

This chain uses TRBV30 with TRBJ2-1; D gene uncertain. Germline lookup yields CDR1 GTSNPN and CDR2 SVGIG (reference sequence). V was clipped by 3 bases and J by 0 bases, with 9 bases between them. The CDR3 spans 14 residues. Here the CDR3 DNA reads TGTGCCTGGAGCACACTGAGCTCCTACAATGAGCAGTTCTTC. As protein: CAWSTLSSYNEQFF.

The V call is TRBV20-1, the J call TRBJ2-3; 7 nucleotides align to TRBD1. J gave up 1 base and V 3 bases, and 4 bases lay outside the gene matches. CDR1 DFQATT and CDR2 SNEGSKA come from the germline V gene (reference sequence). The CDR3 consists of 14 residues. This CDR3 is CSASRDRRTDTQYF. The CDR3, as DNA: TGCAGTGCTAGCCGGGACAGACGCACAGATACGCAGTATTTT.

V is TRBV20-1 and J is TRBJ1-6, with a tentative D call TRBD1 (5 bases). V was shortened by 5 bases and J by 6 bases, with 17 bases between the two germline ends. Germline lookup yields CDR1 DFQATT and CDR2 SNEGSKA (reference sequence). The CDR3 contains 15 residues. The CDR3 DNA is TGCAGTGCTGCTAGTTTGGGGGGTTTTAATTCACCCCTCCACTTT. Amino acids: CSAASLGGFNSPLHF.

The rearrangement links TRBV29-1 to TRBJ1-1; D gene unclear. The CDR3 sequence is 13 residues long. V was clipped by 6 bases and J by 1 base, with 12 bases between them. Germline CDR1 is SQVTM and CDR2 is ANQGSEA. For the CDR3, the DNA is TGCAGCGTGGGTTTAGGAGGGAACACTGAAGCTTTCTTT. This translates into CSVGLGGNTEAFF.

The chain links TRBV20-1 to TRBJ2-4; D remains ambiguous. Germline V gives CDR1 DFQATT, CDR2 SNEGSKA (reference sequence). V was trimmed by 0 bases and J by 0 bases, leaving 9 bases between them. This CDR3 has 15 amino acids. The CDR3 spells CSARDPVLAKNIQYF. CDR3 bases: TGCAGTGCTAGAGACCCAGTACTAGCCAAAAACATTCAGTACTTC.

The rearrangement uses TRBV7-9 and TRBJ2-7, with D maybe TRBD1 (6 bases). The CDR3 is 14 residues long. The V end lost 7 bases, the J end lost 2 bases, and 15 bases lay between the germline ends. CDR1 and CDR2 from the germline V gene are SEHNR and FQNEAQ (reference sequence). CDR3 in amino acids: CASTLREGAYEQYF. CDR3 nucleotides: TGTGCCAGCACCCTACGAGAGGGGGCCTACGAGCAGTACTTC.

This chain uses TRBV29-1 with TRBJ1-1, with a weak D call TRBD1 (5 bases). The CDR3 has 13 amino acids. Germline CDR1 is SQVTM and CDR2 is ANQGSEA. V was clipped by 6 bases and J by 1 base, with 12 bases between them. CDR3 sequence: CSVGHPSNTEAFF. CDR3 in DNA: TGCAGCGTCGGACACCCCTCGAACACTGAAGCTTTCTTT.

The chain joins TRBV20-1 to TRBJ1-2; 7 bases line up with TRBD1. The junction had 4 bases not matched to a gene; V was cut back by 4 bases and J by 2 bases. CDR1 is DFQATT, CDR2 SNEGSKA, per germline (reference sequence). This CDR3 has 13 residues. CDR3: CSAIKTGNYGYTF. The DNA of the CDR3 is TGCAGTGCTATAAAGACAGGGAACTATGGCTACACCTTC.

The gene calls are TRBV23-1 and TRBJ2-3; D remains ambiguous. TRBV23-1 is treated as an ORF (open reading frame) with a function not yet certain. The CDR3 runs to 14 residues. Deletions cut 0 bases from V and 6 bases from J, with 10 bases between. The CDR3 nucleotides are TGCGCCAGCAGTCAATCATGCCGGGCCGATACGCAGTATTTT. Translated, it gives CASSQSCRADTQYF.